A single TCR beta chain is shown here with its context. Its antigen remains unknown. With 60 Vbeta and 13 Jbeta primers, the PCR was carried out. This table comes from immunoSEQ multiplex PCR, and its TCRdb copy is limited to in-frame clones, with some not included. This table has tens of thousands of clones, around 82% appearing once. This sample is drawn from a study of cytomegalovirus exposure and HLA in healthy donors. The study, taken as a whole, reports: One cluster of highly shared sequence variants probably arose as a sequencing artifact. In a later analysis, HLA-C alleles had the fewest associated TCRs, DRB1 alleles the most. Links to common viral pathogens appeared, in a later analysis, for several of the most significant clusters.

The CDR3 contains 14 residues. Germline CDR1 MNHNS, CDR2 SASEGT. The V end was cut by 6 bases, the J end by 4 bases, with 13 bases between. V is TRBV6-1 and J is TRBJ1-5; possibly TRBD1 for D (6 bases). Material for sequencing was PBMCs. The receptor was isolated from a male donor in good health and CMV-seronegative. CDR3 sequence reads: CASRGQGGNQPQHF. The CDR3 DNA reads as TGTGCCAGCAGAGGCCAAGGGGGTAATCAGCCCCAGCATTTT.